This T cell receptor beta chain was captured by sequencing in a study of T-cell reconstitution after alpha-beta-depleted transplantation in children. This clonotype was counted ten times or more. This CDR3 region has 14 residues. Germline values: CDR1 SGHRS, CDR2 YFSETQ. The V and J ends lost 4 bases and 2 bases respectively, with 12 bases between them. The library targeted TCRbeta and was prepared with unique molecular identifiers. TCRdb passed the PCR reads through MiXCR, listing each CDR3 protein once. This table holds fewer than 120,000 distinct CDR3 sequences, 9% to 12% found once. The TCR comes from a human donor who donated a stem cell graft to a child with acute lymphoblastic leukemia. Sequenced here: PBMCs from the stem cell graft donor, sampled from the stem cell graft. The V call is TRBV5-1, the J call TRBJ1-1; a weak D match, TRBD1 (6 bases). The CDR3 loop reads CASSPEGGNTEAFF. CDR3 sequence (DNA): TGCGCCAGCAGCCCGGAGGGGGGTAACACTGAAGCTTTCTTT.